This T cell receptor beta chain was recovered during a study of T-cell reconstitution after alpha-beta-depleted transplantation in children (dated by TCRdb to between 2015 and 2016). At the level of the whole study: Using TCR repertoire profiling, the study quantitatively followed how T-cell immune reconstitution unfolded in children after TCRalphabeta/CD19-depleted allogeneic hematopoietic cell transplantation. Study-level results and caveats: About two months after transplant, the apparently early recovery of alphabetaT-cell counts reportedly depended on just several hundred clones that had expanded rapidly and came from non-depleted graft cells. In some patients, high TCRbeta diversity at day 60 was attributed to recipient T cells and intrathymic progenitors that had survived conditioning. The frequencies of hyperexpanded clones fell over the following months, and after one year, T-cell counts and TCRbeta diversity were mostly attributed to newly produced T cells.

Cut back by 2 bases and 4 bases, the V and J ends lie 18 bases apart. The CDR3 goes from the cysteine to the phenylalanine over 18 residues. Only the CDR3 portion is preserved as DNA: 54 bases, with reading frame beginning at the first base. CDR1 and CDR2 (ENHRY, SYGVKD) derive from the germline V gene. The meaning of the sample's treatment or condition label: allogeneic hematopoietic cell transplantation with graft depleted of TCRalphabeta T cells and CD19 B cells. The children who served as transplant recipients had been given grafts of TCRalphabeta/CD19-depleted allogeneic hematopoietic cells. Library construction relied on PCR. Sequencing took place on an Illumina HiSeq 2500. To normalize quantification of the TCRbeta repertoire, the TCR libraries were built with molecular barcoding that relied on unique molecular identifiers. Using fastp trimming at Q25 and MiXCR clonotype assembly, TCRdb reanalyzed the public sequencing data and kept in-frame beta chains. Merged by CDR3 protein, the rows form single entries marked with the most common genes and DNA. The table for this sample lists fewer than 250,000 distinct CDR3 sequences; around a sixth of them were counted only once. Around two fifths of the sample lies in the top ten.

As to this clonotype: Its antigen remains undetermined. Base qualities are not provided; no much larger clone lies one nucleotide away.

The source is a male patient aged 2-9 years who had a stem cell transplant for acute lymphoblastic leukemia, so the T cells may come from the graft donor. This chain joins TRBV10-3 to TRBJ1-6, and the D gene may be TRBD1, 5 bases matching. The specimen was PBMCs, mostly from graft donor cells, collected 360 days after TCRalphabeta/CD19-depleted stem cell transplant. CDR3 region: CAISETVGQGLYNSPLHF. The bases are TGTGCCATCAGTGAGACGGTGGGGCAGGGTTTATATAATTCACCCCTCCACTTT.